This T cell receptor (beta chain) was profiled in a study of shared clonotypes between healthy human individuals. Study at large: Three plates were used per donor for CD4 naive, three for CD4 memory, two for CD8 naive and one for CD8 memory.

Produced via immunoSEQ multiplex PCR; TCRdb's table is partial and in-frame only. This sample yields over a million clones, of which more than 75% are seen a single time; roughly 0.61% belongs to the top ten. The V gene's germline CDR1 is SQVTM and CDR2 ANQGSEA. The ends lost 7 bases at V and 5 bases at J; junction bases unmatched: 6. This CDR3 comprises 12 residues. A remark on this clone: Additional DNA sequences in this sample encode the identical CDR3.

The J gene is TRBJ2-7, the V gene TRBV29-1; 9 bases map to TRBD1. Sequencing was done on a sample of memory CD4+ T cells from PBMCs. The subset denotes: CD45RA-negative fraction. This receptor was identified in a man younger than 35 in good health. Some clones in this sample may be carry-over from other donors' samples. CDR3 nucleotide sequence: TGCAGCGCCCGACAGGGGGGGAACGAGCAGTACTTC. It yields the protein CSARQGGNEQYF.